This is a list of T cell receptor beta chains from one sample in a study of glioma-infiltrating T cells after dendritic cell vaccination. Some clones are missing from TCRdb's copy, which holds only in-frame ones; the method was immunoSEQ multiplex PCR. The table has 99,000 or so clones, around 80% seen once. Sequencing used blood, obtained after dendritic cell vaccination. Receptor source: a human donor with glioblastoma. CDR3s include the opening cysteine and the closing phenylalanine or tryptophan. Each record gives: V gene, J gene, clone size, D gene, CDR3 protein. A D gene is named only where the DNA matches it firmly. Size tells how often a clone was seen (once, few, many) or the class of an expanded clone, and some rows leave it out.

v_gene: TRBV29-1
j_gene: TRBJ2-1
abundance: -
d_gene: TRBD2
CDR3aa: CSVRGGGSYNEQFF

v_gene: TRBV7-8
j_gene: TRBJ2-1
abundance: -
d_gene: -
CDR3aa: CASILTWDTLGVNEQFF

v_gene: TRBV6-5
j_gene: TRBJ2-7
abundance: once
d_gene: -
CDR3aa: CASSYSRGYEQYF

v_gene: TRBV30
j_gene: TRBJ1-1
abundance: -
d_gene: -
CDR3aa: CAWSSITGTEAFF

v_gene: TRBV7-2
j_gene: TRBJ1-1
abundance: -
d_gene: TRBD1
CDR3aa: CASSGGTGGIREAFF

v_gene: TRBV9
j_gene: TRBJ2-3
abundance: once
d_gene: TRBD2
CDR3aa: CASSAPSGLGADTQYF

v_gene: TRBV18
j_gene: TRBJ1-2
abundance: -
d_gene: TRBD1
CDR3aa: CASSPTGDYGYTF

v_gene: TRBV25-1
j_gene: TRBJ1-6
abundance: once
d_gene: TRBD1
CDR3aa: CASSGTGDNSPLHF

v_gene: TRBV29-1
j_gene: TRBJ1-2
abundance: once
d_gene: TRBD1
CDR3aa: CSVGELRTGGYGYTF

v_gene: TRBV29-1
j_gene: TRBJ1-1
abundance: few
d_gene: -
CDR3aa: CSVESGGTEAFF

v_gene: TRBV6-1
j_gene: TRBJ2-1
abundance: -
d_gene: -
CDR3aa: CASSESPWLESNNEQFF

v_gene: TRBV28
j_gene: TRBJ2-3
abundance: -
d_gene: TRBD2
CDR3aa: CASSLSASGGARDTQYF

v_gene: TRBV2
j_gene: TRBJ2-1
abundance: once
d_gene: -
CDR3aa: CASSEGTATFYNEQFF

v_gene: TRBV29-1
j_gene: TRBJ1-4
abundance: few
d_gene: TRBD1
CDR3aa: CSVRQGGEKLFF

v_gene: TRBV9
j_gene: TRBJ1-4
abundance: -
d_gene: -
CDR3aa: CASSVGPGRDEKLFF

v_gene: TRBV7-9
j_gene: TRBJ2-3
abundance: few
d_gene: -
CDR3aa: CASSLARSGDTQYF

v_gene: TRBV5-1
j_gene: TRBJ2-2
abundance: -
d_gene: TRBD1
CDR3aa: CASSSQTGETGELFF

v_gene: TRBV7-6
j_gene: TRBJ2-6
abundance: -
d_gene: TRBD1
CDR3aa: CASSQRPGLQGSGANVLTF

v_gene: TRBV4-1
j_gene: TRBJ2-7
abundance: -
d_gene: TRBD2
CDR3aa: CASSQDLAGGSYEQYF

v_gene: TRBV6-5
j_gene: TRBJ1-2
abundance: -
d_gene: TRBD1
CDR3aa: CASRGTGGGYGYTF

v_gene: TRBV6-1
j_gene: TRBJ1-1
abundance: -
d_gene: -
CDR3aa: CASIPGAGLGTEAFF

v_gene: TRBV23-1
j_gene: TRBJ1-1
abundance: once
d_gene: -
CDR3aa: CASSQPHCGQESNTEAFF

v_gene: TRBV2
j_gene: TRBJ1-2
abundance: -
d_gene: -
CDR3aa: CASIRMGLNYGYTF

v_gene: TRBV28
j_gene: TRBJ2-1
abundance: -
d_gene: TRBD2
CDR3aa: CASSPGGGPYNEQFF

v_gene: TRBV6-5
j_gene: TRBJ2-1
abundance: -
d_gene: -
CDR3aa: CASTLGGSLWDEQFF